These 9 T cell receptor beta chains came from one sample sequenced in a study of shared clonotypes between healthy human individuals. TCRdb's table, derived via immunoSEQ multiplex PCR, lists solely in-frame clones and lacks some. The sample has about 530,000 clones; 75% to 80% are singletons. The specimen sequenced was PBMCs. Receptors were obtained from a woman aged 35 to 49 in good health. Some clones in this sample may be carry-over from other donors' samples.

This clone was recorded at least ten times. The rearrangement uses TRBV10-3 and TRBJ2-7; no reliable D call. This CDR3 has 12 residues. Between the trimmed V and J ends, which lost 0 bases and 3 bases, there was a span of 3 bases. Germline CDR1 reads ENHRY; CDR2 reads SYGVKD. CDR3 sequence: CAISESLYEQYF. CDR3 bases: TGTGCCATCAGTGAGTCCCTCTACGAGCAGTACTTC.

This chain uses TRBV2 with TRBJ1-2; 7 bases fit TRBD1. From germline, CDR1 is SNHLY and CDR2 FYNNEI. The V gene end was trimmed by 3 bases and the J gene end by 2 bases; junction bases not matched to a gene: 3. The CDR3 extends over 14 amino acids. The CDR3 loop reads CASSDLDRNYGYTF. The CDR3 DNA reads as TGTGCCAGCAGTGACCTGGACAGGAACTATGGCTACACCTTC. The full variable domain, rest sourced from reference TRBV2 and TRBJ1-2, is EPEVTQTPSHQVTQMGQEVILRCVPISNHLYFYWYRQILGQKVEFLVSFYNNEISEKSEIFDDQFSVERPDGSNFTLKIRSTKLEDSAMYFCASSDLDRNYGYTFGSGTRLTVV.

The rearrangement links TRBV10-2 to TRBJ2-1; TRBD2 agrees at 7 bases. CDR1 and CDR2 (germline): WSHSY, SAAADI. The CDR3 sequence is 14 residues long. V lost 3 bases to trimming and J lost 6 bases; unmatched junction nucleotides: 5. The CDR3 DNA is TGCGCCAGCAGTGAAGTGGGGAGGGCCAATGAGCAGTTCTTC. As protein: CASSEVGRANEQFF.

This clone was counted a few times. The rearrangement joins TRBV7-8 to TRBJ2-2; 8 nucleotides line up with TRBD1. The junction had 4 bases not matched to a gene; V was cut back by 5 bases and J by 5 bases. This CDR3 is 14 amino acids long. Germline-derived CDR1 and CDR2 are SGHVS and FQNEAQ. The CDR3 is CASSPRTGTGELFF. The CDR3 coding sequence is TGTGCCAGCAGCCCTCGGACAGGGACCGGGGAGCTGTTTTTT.

The chain combines TRBV15 with TRBJ2-7; D possibly matches TRBD1 or TRBD2 (5 bases each). The CDR3 consists of 15 residues. Trimming pared 6 bases from V and 7 bases from J, leaving 22 bases between. Germline CDR1 is LNHNV and CDR2 is YYDKDF (reference sequence). For the CDR3, the DNA is TGTGCCACCAGTACCCCCCTGGGGGAGACTCGGGAGCAGTACTTC. It is translated as CATSTPLGETREQYF. Supplemented by reference TRBV15 and TRBJ2-7, the full variable domain reads DAMVIQNPRYQVTQFGKPVTLSCSQTLNHNVMYWYQQKSSQAPKLLFHYYDKDFNNEADTPDNFQSRRPNTSFCFLDIRSPGLGDTAMYLCATSTPLGETREQYFGPGTRLTVT.

The rearrangement links TRBV18 to TRBJ1-2; D call uncertain. Deletions cut 4 bases from V and 0 bases from J, with 12 bases between. The CDR3 has 15 amino acids. Germline V lookup: CDR1 KGHSH, CDR2 LQKENI. CDR3 nucleotide sequence: TGTGCCAGCTCACTTCGGACGGGAGCTAACTATGGCTACACCTTC. Translation: CASSLRTGANYGYTF.

The chain recombines TRBV18 with TRBJ2-2; no reliable D call. Trimming took 4 bases from V and 8 from J, leaving 8 bases between them. The length of the CDR3 is 12 residues. Germline values: CDR1 KGHSH, CDR2 LQKENI. CDR3 loop: CASSRNEGELFF. CDR3 nucleotides: TGTGCCAGCTCACGGAACGAAGGGGAGCTGTTTTTT.

The chain links TRBV21-1 to TRBJ2-7; TRBD2, the table's D call, was not compared with the DNA. TRBV21-1 is recorded as a pseudogene. The CDR3 is 17 amino acids. The CDR3 is CASSKEGRTSGNYEQYF. The CDR3 DNA sequence: TGTGCCAGCAGCAAAGAGGGGAGGACTAGCGGGAACTACGAGCAGTACTTC.

The chain carries TRBV7-2 and TRBJ1-2; maybe TRBD1 (5 bases). CDR3 length: 15 residues. The V gene lost 1 base and the J gene lost 4 bases, with 13 bases spanning the gap. CDR1 is SGHTA and CDR2 is FQGNSA in the germline V gene. CDR3 protein: CASSLVSTGFYGYTF. For the CDR3, the DNA is TGTGCCAGCAGCTTAGTTTCCACAGGCTTCTATGGCTACACCTTC.